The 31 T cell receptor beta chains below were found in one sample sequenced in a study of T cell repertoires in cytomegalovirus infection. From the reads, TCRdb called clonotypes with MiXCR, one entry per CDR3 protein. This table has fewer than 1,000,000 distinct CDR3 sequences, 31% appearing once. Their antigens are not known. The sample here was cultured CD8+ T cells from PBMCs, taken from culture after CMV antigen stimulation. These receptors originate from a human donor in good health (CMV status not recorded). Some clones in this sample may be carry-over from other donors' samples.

The CDR3: CSVEKLGRSSYNEQFF. In nucleotides, the CDR3 is TGCAGCGTTGAAAAGTTGGGCCGCAGCTCCTACAATGAGCAGTTCTTC. The chain carries TRBV29-1 and TRBJ2-1; D call uncertain. The germline V gene has CDR1 SQVTM and CDR2 ANQGSEA. The CDR3 has 16 residues. V lost 2 bases to trimming and J lost 0 bases, with 14 bases between them.

The CDR3 region is CASSLTQGYTF. The CDR3 DNA follows: TGTGCCAGCAGCTTAACACAGGGCTACACCTTC. The chain carries TRBV7-9 and TRBJ1-2; D is uncertain. V shed 2 bases and J shed 8 bases, with 6 bases lying between them. The CDR3 length is 11 residues. Looked up from germline, CDR1 is SEHNR and CDR2 is FQNEAQ (reference sequence).

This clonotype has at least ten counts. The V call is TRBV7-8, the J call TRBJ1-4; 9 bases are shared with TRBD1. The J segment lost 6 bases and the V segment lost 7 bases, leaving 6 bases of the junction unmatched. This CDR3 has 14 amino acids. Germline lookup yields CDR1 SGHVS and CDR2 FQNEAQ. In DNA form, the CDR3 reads TGTGCCAGCACGCCATGGGACAGGGATGAAAAACTGTTTTTT. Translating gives CASTPWDRDEKLFF.

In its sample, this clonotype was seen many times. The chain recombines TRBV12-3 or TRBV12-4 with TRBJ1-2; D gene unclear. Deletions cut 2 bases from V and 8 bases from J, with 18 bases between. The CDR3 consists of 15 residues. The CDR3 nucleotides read TGTGCCAGCAGTTTAAACCCCGGGGTACTCGGGGGCTACACCTTC. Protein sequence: CASSLNPGVLGGYTF.

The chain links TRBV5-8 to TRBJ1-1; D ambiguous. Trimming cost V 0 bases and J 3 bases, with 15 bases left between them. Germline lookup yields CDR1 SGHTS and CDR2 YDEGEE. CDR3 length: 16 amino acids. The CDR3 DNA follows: TGTGCCAGCAGCTTGGCCAGGTCCGAGTGGCACACTGAAGCTTTCTTT. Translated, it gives CASSLARSEWHTEAFF.

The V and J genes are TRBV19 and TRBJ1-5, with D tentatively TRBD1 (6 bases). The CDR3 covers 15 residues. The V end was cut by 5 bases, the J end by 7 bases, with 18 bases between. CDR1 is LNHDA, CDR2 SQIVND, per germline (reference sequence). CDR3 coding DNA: TGTGCCAGTAGTTGGGACATGGGTTCGTTACAGCCCCAGCATTTT. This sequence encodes CASSWDMGSLQPQHF.

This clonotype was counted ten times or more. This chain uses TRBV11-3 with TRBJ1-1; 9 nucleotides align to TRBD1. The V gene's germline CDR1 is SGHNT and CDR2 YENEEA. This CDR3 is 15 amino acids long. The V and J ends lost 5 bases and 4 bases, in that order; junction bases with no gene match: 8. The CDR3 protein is CASSPTTGGGTEAFF. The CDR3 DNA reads TGTGCCAGCAGCCCAACGACAGGGGGTGGCACTGAAGCTTTCTTT.

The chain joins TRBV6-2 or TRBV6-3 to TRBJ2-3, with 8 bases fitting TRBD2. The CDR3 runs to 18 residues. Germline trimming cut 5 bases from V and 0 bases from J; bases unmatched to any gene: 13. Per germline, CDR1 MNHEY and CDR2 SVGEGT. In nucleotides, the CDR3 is TGTGCCAGCAGTCACGGTGGTAGCGGGGAAACTAGCACAGATACGCAGTATTTT. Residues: CASSHGGSGETSTDTQYF.

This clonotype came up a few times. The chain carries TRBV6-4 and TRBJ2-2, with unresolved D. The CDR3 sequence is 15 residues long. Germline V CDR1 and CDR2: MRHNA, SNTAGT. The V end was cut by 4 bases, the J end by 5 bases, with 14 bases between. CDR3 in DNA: TGTGCCAGCAGTGCCCTGTTGTGGGGAACCGGGGAGCTGTTTTTT. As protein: CASSALLWGTGELFF.

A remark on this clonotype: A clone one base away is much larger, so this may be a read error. CDR3 sequence: CASSQQGIDQSQHF. The DNA for the CDR3 is TGTGCCAGCAGTCAACAGGGTATCGATCAGTCCCAGCATTTT. This chain joins TRBV12-3 or TRBV12-4 and TRBJ1-5, with a possible D match to TRBD1 (6 bases). The CDR3 is 14 amino acids.

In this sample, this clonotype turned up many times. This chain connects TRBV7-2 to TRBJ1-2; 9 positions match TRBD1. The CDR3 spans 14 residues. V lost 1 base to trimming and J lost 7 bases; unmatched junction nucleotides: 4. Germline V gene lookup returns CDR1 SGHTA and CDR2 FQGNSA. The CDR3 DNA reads TGTGCCAGCAGCTTAGGCGACAGGGGGTTTGGCTACACCTTC. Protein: CASSLGDRGFGYTF.

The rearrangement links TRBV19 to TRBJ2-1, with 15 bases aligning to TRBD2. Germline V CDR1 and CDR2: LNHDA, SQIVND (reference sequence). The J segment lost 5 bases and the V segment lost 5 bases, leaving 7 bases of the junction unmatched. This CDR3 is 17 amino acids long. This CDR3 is CASSPGTSGGLDNEQFF. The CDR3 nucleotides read TGTGCCAGTAGTCCTGGGACTAGCGGGGGGCTAGACAATGAGCAGTTCTTC.

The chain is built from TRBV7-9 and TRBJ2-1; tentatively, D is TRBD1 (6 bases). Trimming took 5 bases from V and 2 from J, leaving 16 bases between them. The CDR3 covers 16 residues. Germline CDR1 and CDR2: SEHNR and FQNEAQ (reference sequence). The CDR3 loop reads CASSPPSGQTYNEQFF. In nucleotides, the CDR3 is TGTGCCAGCAGCCCTCCCAGCGGACAGACCTACAATGAGCAGTTCTTC.

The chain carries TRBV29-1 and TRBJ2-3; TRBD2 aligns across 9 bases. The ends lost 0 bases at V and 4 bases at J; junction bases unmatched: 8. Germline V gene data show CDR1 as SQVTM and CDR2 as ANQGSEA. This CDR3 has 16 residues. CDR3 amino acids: CSVEDLAGGPPDTQYF. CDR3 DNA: TGCAGCGTTGAAGATCTCGCGGGGGGGCCCCCAGATACGCAGTATTTT.

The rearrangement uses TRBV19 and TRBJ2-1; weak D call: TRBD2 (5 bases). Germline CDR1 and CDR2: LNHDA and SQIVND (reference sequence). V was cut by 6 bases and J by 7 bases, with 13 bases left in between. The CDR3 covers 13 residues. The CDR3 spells CASSQRGWNEQFF. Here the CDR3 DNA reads TGTGCCAGTAGCCAACGCGGGTGGAATGAGCAGTTCTTC.

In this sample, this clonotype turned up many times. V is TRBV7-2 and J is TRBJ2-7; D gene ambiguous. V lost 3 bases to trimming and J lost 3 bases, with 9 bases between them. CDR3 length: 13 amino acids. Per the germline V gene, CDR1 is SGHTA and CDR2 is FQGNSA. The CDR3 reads CASSFGPFYEQYV. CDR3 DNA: TGTGCCAGCAGCTTTGGTCCCTTCTACGAGCAGTACGTC.

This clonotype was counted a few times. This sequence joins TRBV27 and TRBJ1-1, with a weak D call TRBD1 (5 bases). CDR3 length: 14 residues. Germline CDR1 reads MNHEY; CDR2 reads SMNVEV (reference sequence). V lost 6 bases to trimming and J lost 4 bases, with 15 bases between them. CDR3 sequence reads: CASRGGVVATEAFF. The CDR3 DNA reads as TGTGCCAGCAGGGGGGGGGTCGTGGCCACTGAAGCTTTCTTT.

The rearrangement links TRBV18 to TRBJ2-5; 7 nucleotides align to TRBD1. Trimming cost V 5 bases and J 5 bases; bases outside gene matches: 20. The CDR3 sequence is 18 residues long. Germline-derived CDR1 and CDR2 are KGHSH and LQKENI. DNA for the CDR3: TGTGCCAGCTCATCAGTTGCAGTGACAGGGATCATTTGGGAGACCCAGTACTTC. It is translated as CASSSVAVTGIIWETQYF.

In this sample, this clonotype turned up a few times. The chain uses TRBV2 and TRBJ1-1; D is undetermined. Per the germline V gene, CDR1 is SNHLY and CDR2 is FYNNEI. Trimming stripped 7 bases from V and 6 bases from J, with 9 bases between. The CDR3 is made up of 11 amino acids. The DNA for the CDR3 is TGTGCCAGCAAGATGTCGCCTGAAGCTTTCTTT. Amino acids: CASKMSPEAFF.

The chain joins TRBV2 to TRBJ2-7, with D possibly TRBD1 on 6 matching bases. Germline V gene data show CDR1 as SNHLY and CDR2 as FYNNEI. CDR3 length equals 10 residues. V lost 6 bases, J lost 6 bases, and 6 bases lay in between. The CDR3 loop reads CASRGAEQYV. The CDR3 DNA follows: TGTGCCAGCAGGGGGGCCGAGCAGTACGTC.

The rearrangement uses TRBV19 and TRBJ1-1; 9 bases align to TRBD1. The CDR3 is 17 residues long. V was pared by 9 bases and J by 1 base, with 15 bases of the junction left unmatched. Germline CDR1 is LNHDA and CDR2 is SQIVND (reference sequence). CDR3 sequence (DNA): TGTGCCAGCCAGTCCGCGGACAGGGGCGTTTGGAACACTGAAGCTTTCTTT. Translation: CASQSADRGVWNTEAFF.

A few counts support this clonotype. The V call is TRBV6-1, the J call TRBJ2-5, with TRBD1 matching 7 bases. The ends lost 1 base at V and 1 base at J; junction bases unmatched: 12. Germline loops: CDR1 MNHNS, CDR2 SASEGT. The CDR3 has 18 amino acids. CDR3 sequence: CASSEEISGTEPQETQYF. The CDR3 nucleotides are TGTGCCAGCAGTGAAGAGATTTCCGGGACAGAGCCCCAAGAGACCCAGTACTTC.

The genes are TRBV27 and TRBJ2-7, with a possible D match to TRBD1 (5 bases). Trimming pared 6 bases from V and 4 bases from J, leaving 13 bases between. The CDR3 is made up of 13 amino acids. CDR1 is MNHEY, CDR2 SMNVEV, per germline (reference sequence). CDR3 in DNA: TGTGCCAGCAGCCCCGGACATGGTTACGAGCAGTACTTC. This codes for CASSPGHGYEQYF.

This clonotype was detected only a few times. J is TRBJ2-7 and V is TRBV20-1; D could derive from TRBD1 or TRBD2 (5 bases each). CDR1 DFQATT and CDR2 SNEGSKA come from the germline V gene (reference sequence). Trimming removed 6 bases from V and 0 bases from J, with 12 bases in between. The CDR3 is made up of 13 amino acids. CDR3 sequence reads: CSARGALSYEQYF. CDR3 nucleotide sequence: TGCAGTGCGAGGGGAGCCCTCTCCTACGAGCAGTACTTC.

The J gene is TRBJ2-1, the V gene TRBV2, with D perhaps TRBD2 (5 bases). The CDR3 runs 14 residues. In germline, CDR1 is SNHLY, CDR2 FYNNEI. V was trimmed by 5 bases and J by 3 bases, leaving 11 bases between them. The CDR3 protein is CASSLYRDYNEQFF. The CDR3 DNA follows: TGTGCCAGCAGTTTATACCGGGACTACAATGAGCAGTTCTTC.

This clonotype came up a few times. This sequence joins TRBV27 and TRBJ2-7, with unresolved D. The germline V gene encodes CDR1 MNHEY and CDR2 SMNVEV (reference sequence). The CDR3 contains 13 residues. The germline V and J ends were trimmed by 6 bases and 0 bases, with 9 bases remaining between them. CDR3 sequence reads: CASRGSSSYEQYV. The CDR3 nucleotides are TGTGCCAGCAGGGGCAGCAGCTCCTACGAGCAGTACGTC.

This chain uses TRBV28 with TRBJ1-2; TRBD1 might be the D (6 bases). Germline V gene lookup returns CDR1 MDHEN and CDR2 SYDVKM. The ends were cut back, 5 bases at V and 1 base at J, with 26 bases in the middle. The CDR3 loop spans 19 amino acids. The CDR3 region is CASSPIGGRREDGNYGYTF. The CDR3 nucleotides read TGTGCCAGCAGTCCGATCGGGGGGCGAAGGGAAGATGGTAACTATGGCTACACCTTC.

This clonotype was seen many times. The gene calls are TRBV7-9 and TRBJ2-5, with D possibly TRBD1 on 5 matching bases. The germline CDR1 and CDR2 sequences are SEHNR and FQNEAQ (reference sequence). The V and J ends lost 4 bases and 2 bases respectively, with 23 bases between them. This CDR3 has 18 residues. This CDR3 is CASSSVFRVQAKQETQYF. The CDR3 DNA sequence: TGTGCCAGCAGCTCTGTTTTTAGGGTACAGGCGAAACAAGAGACCCAGTACTTC.

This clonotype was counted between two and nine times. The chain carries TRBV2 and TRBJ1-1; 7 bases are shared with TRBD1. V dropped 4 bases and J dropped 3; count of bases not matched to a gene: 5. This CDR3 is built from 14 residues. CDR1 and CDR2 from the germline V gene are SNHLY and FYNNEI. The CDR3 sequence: CASSGRGGDTEAFF. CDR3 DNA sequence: TGTGCCAGCAGTGGCAGGGGGGGGGACACTGAAGCTTTCTTT.

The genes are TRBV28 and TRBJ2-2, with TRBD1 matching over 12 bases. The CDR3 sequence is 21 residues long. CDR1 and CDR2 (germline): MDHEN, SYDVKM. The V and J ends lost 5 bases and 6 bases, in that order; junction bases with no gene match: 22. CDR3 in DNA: TGTGCCAGCAGTCCCACACCGAGTCCCGGGACAGGGGGCGCTGGGGCCGGGGAGCTGTTTTTT. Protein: CASSPTPSPGTGGAGAGELFF.

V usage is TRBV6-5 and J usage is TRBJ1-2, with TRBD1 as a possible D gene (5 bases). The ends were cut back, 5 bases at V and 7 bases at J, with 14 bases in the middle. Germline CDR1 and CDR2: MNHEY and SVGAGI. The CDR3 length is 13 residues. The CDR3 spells CASSPGPSGGYTF. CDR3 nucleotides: TGTGCCAGCAGTCCGGGACCATCTGGTGGCTACACCTTC.